Listed here is a single T cell receptor (beta chain). Between the trimmed V and J ends, which lost 6 bases and 5 bases, there was a span of 17 bases. CDR1 KGHSH and CDR2 LQKENI come from the germline V gene. The CDR3 consists of 14 residues. These data come from a study of control samples from healthy donors and cancer patients. Produced via immunoSEQ multiplex PCR; TCRdb's table is partial and in-frame only. The data show 100,000 to 150,000 clones, approximately 92% seen once. The TCR was taken from a man in his forties in good health. The chain joins TRBV18 to TRBJ2-7; D perhaps matches TRBD2 (7 bases). Specimen: blood. The CDR3 DNA sequence: TGTGCCAGCTCCTCCCGGGGCGGGGGCAACGAGCAGTACTTC. It is translated as CASSSRGGGNEQYF.